The T cell receptor (beta chain) under discussion was sequenced for a study of cytomegalovirus exposure and HLA in healthy donors (dated by TCRdb to 2016 to 2017). About the study as a whole: An earlier analysis of around 600 of the donors reported 250 to 350 Gb of sequence data and around 110 million unique TCR beta sequences from roughly 180 million T cells. In a later genetic analysis, genome-wide SNP genotypes for 398 of the 666 donors were used, and that subset was treated as a discovery cohort. Rather than using new phenotypic data, the later analysis identified candidate immune exposures from TCR beta sequences and from how often those sequences occurred across donors. To decide whether each TCR beta V gene segment behaved as functional or pseudogenic, an earlier analysis of approximately 600 of the donors relied on high-throughput TCR beta sequencing. The study used immunosequencing to profile the T cell repertoires of approximately 630 subjects and linked those repertoires to cytomegalovirus serostatus. The number of donors typed differed by locus, with 629-630 for A, B, C, DRB1 and DQB1, roughly 520 for DQA1, 600 to 610 for DPA1, and some 440 for DPB1. A later analysis re-examined previously published TCR beta repertoires from roughly 720 donors and added high-resolution HLA genotyping to investigate patterns of TCR occurrence. High-throughput TCR immunosequencing, statistical association of individual TCRs with disease status, and machine learning were combined to predict cytomegalovirus infection status. Roughly 300 gigabases of sequencing data and tens of millions of unique TCR sequences were included in an early release covering several hundred HLA-typed donors. The study aimed to test whether signatures of past pathogen exposure could be identified by cataloging public T cell receptors. Of the 350 to 450 genotyped donors, over 70% fell in the genetic ancestry cluster associated with self-reported Caucasian donors. Along with the approximately 620-subject first cohort, a separate validation cohort of 120 different subjects was used. Every repertoire in the discovery cohort had been generated on one and the same sequencing platform. Both class I and class II loci were covered by HLA typing, at four-digit resolution. Several DR-DQ haplotypes were treated as single units for association and clustering because of strong linkage in the cohort. Donor age, sex, ethnicity and CMV serostatus were collected together with the repertoire data. Among roughly 370 genotyped donors of the cohort, an average of approximately 240,000 unique TCR beta nucleotide sequences were sequenced per donor, around 18% of them non-productive. General findings and caveats noted by the study authors: The study listed 164 TCR beta chains as associated with cytomegalovirus. A later analysis associated about 18,000 TCR beta sequences with specific HLA alleles at a false discovery rate of 0.05. Immune exposure information for the cohort was limited to CMV serostatus. Linkage disequilibrium might explain the correlated functional status among segregating V segments, but an unknown experimental factor could not be excluded. Most TCR sequences were observed very rarely across donors, whereas some public TCRs were present in many individuals. Over 15 rarely observed V segments, including chromosome 9 orphons, were excluded from the earlier analysis of a few hundred of the donors because counts were too low. The authors suggested that the approach could potentially be extended to other disease states and immunological phenotypes. In a later analysis, the rate of TCR association differed among HLA loci, with DRB1 alleles having the most associated TCRs and HLA-C alleles having the fewest. HLA typing was unavailable for some donors at each locus, so association tests used only the typed subset. Only TCR beta chains were sequenced in this cohort, and the absence of alpha or paired-chain data limited detectable features. Sequencing depth was assumed to be roughly uniform across donors in the presence/absence analyses, though that assumption may not hold. A later analysis found that most CMV-associated TCR beta chains appeared HLA-restricted, with HLA associations seemingly driven largely by CMV exposure. A further reported finding was that TCR beta sequences accurately predicted the HLA-A and HLA-B alleles for most subjects in the first cohort. A later analysis found that HLA-associated TCR beta chains were more clonally expanded and had lower generation probabilities than equally common non-associated chains. In vitro tests confirmed that a few of the cytomegalovirus-associated TCR beta chains recognize cytomegalovirus antigens. Assigning TCR associations to individual alleles was difficult when HLA alleles, especially DR and DQ, strongly co-occurred. A later genetic analysis reported fewer N-insertions in productive TCRs among donors in an Asian-associated ancestry cluster than the approximately 670-donor mean. The classifier was reported to diagnose cytomegalovirus status with high specificity and sensitivity in both the original and validation cohorts. A group of highly shared sequence variants was considered likely to be a technical artifact of the sequencing pipeline. A later analysis reported that several top co-occurrence clusters appeared linked to parvovirus B19, influenza, CMV and Epstein-Barr virus. Because the 87-base-pair reads could not distinguish some IMGT-functional V segments, including TRBV6-2 and TRBV6-3, those segments were excluded. A later genetic analysis associated a missense DCLRE1C variant with V-gene and J-gene trimming of TCR beta chains, and an independent cohort replicated the association. Broadly in line with IMGT annotations, most TCR beta V segments showed up in productive rearrangements about 90% or about 30% of the time in an earlier analysis of 587 of the donors.

The protocol used for the library was the immunoSEQ multiplex PCR assay. A mixture of 60 forward primers for TCR Vbeta segments and 13 reverse primers for TCR Jbeta segments was used in the multiplex PCR. The CDR3 region of rearranged TCR beta genes was amplified from genomic DNA by a multiplex PCR assay. Amplified TCR beta libraries were sequenced as 87-base-pair reads on the Illumina HiSeq System. Under the source paper's analysis protocol: In a later analysis, tens of millions of unique TCR beta chains were counted across the 650 to 750 repertoires, and roughly 11 million of these chains were shared by at least two donors. To remove PCR and sequencing errors, raw reads were error-corrected and collapsed into unique sequences using a nearest-neighbor algorithm that merged closely related sequences. Alignment of CDR3 sequences to IMGT reference sequences was used to assign V, D and J gene segments. Each retained sequence needed at least a six-nucleotide match to both a V gene segment and a J gene segment. Rearrangements were called productive when the CDR3 lacked stop codons and stayed in frame with V and J; all others were non-productive. CDR3 was defined by IMGT convention, running from the second conserved V-encoded cysteine to the conserved J-encoded phenylalanine. In an earlier analysis of around 540 of the donors, sequences lacking an unambiguous match to a single V gene segment were excluded. An earlier analysis of several hundred of the donors called V segments functional above 56.7% productive rearrangements and segregating when the between-donor standard deviation exceeded 5%. A statistical classification framework was built to diagnose cytomegalovirus status from the catalog of TCR beta chain sequences. In a later analysis, TCR nucleotide sequences were compared against IMGT/GENE-DB human TR gene sequences so that V and J genes could be assigned. The TCRdist pipeline was used in a later analysis to assign CDR3 sequences and most-parsimonious VDJ recombination scenarios. A later analysis defined each TCR beta chain by its CDR3 amino acid sequence plus V-gene family, and excluded reads lacking a unique V-gene family. To address suspected cross-contamination and a sequencing artifact, a later analysis removed 450 to 700 highly shared, low-generation-probability nucleotide sequences. In a later analysis, a clonal expansion index was calculated for each public chain from normalized within-repertoire ranks of inferred template counts. Generation probabilities in a later analysis came from a VDJ recombination model fitted to out-of-frame rearrangements, and those results were checked against IGoR. A later analysis scored TCR-TCR, TCR-HLA and TCR-CMV co-occurrence with hypergeometric tests, applying a repertoire-size bias correction to TCR pairs. To estimate false discovery rates, a later analysis permuted the HLA or CMV assignments 20 times. A later analysis grouped co-occurring TCRs with DBSCAN, adding TCRdist sequence similarity when clustering within HLA-allele-positive subsets. For co-occurrence clustering, repertoires with fewer than 30,000 or more than 120,000 public chains were excluded, along with four to six repertoires with anomalous nucleotide sharing. Sourced from immuneACCESS, this table was stored by TCRdb with only in-frame sequences that have V and J called. A share of the clones is absent; for the studies checked, an unresolved V gene accounts for under half, and the remainder has no known explanation. V, J and clone size derive from that table, while D and trimming were established from the DNA sequence. The sample table holds around 150,000 clones, of which about 75% were seen once. In total, the top ten clones hold around 15% of the sample.

The cysteine opens and the phenylalanine closes a CDR3 of 15 amino acids. The entry retains the CDR3 DNA only, 45 bases that are in frame from base 1. CDR1 and CDR2, looked up from the germline V gene, are KGHSH and LQKENI. V has 4 bases trimmed and J has 0 bases trimmed; junction bases matching no gene number 1. As to this clone: Its antigen is currently not known. There are no base qualities to consult, and no much larger clone falls within one base.

The cohort was made up of hundreds of healthy bone marrow donors. All cohort members were sampled while nominally healthy, although unrecorded immune exposures were likely present. The donor tested CMV seropositive and was one of the 289 seropositive cohort members. Each donor provided a peripheral blood sample, and peripheral blood mononuclear cells were used for TCR beta sequencing. The Qiagen DNeasy Blood Extraction Kit was used to extract genomic DNA from the blood cell samples. This clonotype was obtained from a man between 45 and 60 years old in good health and CMV-seropositive. The rearranged chain carries TRBV18 and TRBJ2-3; 10 central nucleotides agree with TRBD2. Sample: PBMCs. The CDR3 amino acid sequence is: CASSRTSGSTDTQYF. The DNA reads TGTGCCAGCTCACGGACTAGCGGTAGCACAGATACGCAGTATTTT. Full variable domain (CDR3 extended with the reference TRBV18 and TRBJ2-3 proteins): NAGVMQNPRHLVRRRGQEARLRCSPMKGHSHVYWYRQLPEEGLKFMVYLQKENIIDESGMPKERFSAEFPKEGPSILRIQQVVRGDSAAYFCASSRTSGSTDTQYFGPGTRLTVL.